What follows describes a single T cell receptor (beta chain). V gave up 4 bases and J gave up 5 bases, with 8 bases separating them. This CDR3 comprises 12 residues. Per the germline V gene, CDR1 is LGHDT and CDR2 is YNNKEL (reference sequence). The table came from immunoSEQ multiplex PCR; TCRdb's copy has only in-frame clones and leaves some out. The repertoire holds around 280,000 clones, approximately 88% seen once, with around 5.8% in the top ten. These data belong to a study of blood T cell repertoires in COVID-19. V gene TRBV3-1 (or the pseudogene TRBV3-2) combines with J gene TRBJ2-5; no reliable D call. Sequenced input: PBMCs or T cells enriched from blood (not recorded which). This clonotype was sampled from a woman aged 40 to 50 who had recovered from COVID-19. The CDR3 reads CASSPWSETQYF. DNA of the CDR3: TGTGCCAGCAGCCCTTGGAGCGAGACCCAGTACTTC.